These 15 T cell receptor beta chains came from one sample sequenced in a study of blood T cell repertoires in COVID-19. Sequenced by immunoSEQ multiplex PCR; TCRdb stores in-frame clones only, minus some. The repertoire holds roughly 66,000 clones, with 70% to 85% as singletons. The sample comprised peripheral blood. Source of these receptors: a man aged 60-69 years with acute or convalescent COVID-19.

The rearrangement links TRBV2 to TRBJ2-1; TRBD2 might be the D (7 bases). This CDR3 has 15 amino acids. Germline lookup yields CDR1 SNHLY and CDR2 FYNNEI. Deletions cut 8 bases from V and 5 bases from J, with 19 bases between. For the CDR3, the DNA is TGTGCCAGCTCTGACGAGGGGGGGATGAACAATGAGCAGTTCTTC. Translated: CASSDEGGMNNEQFF.

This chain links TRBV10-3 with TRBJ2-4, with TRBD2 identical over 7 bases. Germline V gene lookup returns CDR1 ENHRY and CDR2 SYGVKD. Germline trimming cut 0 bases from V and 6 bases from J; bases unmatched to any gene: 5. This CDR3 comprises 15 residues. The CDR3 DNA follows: TGTGCCATCAGTGAGTCGGGGGGGTCATCAAACATTCAGTACTTC. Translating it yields CAISESGGSSNIQYF.

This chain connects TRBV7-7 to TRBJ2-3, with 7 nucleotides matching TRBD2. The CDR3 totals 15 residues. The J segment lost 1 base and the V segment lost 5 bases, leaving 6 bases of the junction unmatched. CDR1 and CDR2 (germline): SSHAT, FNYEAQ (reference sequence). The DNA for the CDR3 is TGTGCCAGCAGCCCACTGGCGGGGGGCACAGATACGCAGTATTTT. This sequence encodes CASSPLAGGTDTQYF.

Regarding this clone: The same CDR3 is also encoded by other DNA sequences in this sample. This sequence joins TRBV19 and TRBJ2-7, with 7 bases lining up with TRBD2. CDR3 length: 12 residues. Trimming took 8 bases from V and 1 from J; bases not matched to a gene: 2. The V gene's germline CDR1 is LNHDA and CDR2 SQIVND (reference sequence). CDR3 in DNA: TGTGCCAGTGGGCGGGGGTCCTACGAGCAGTACTTC. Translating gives CASGRGSYEQYF.

CDR3 in amino acids: CATRGHSPIVGETQYF. Here the CDR3 DNA reads TGTGCCACCAGGGGACATTCTCCCATCGTTGGGGAGACCCAGTACTTC. The chain joins TRBV24-1 to TRBJ2-5, with D tentatively TRBD1 (6 bases). This CDR3 contains 16 residues. The germline gives CDR1 KGHDR, CDR2 SFDVKD. V was pared by 7 bases and J by 5 bases, with 22 bases between.

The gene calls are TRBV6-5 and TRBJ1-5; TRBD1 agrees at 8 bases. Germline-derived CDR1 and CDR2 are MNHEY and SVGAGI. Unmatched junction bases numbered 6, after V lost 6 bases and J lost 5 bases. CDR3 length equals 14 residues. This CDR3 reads CASRVDRGYQPQHF. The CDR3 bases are TGTGCCAGCAGAGTTGACAGGGGCTATCAGCCCCAGCATTTT.

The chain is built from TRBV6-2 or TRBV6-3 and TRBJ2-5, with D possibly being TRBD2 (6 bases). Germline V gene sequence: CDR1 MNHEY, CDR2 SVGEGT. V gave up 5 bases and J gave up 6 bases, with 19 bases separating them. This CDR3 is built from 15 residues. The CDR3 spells CASSDWGVPGQTQYF. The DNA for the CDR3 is TGTGCCAGCAGTGACTGGGGGGTCCCCGGCCAGACCCAGTACTTC.

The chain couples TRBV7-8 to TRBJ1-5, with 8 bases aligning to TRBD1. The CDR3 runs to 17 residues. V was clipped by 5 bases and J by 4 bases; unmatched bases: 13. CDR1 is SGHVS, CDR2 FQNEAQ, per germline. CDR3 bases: TGTGCCAGCAGCCCGGGACAGGCCCCCCACCTTAATCAGCCCCAGCATTTT. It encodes CASSPGQAPHLNQPQHF.

The chain's CDR3 is CASSMGTGNQPQHF. The CDR3 DNA is TGTGCCAGTAGTATGGGGACTGGCAATCAGCCCCAGCATTTT. The chain is built from TRBV19 and TRBJ1-5; D possibly corresponds to TRBD1 (5 bases). Germline CDR1 and CDR2: LNHDA and SQIVND (reference sequence). The V gene lost 3 bases and the J gene lost 2 bases, with 8 bases spanning the gap. This CDR3 has 14 residues.

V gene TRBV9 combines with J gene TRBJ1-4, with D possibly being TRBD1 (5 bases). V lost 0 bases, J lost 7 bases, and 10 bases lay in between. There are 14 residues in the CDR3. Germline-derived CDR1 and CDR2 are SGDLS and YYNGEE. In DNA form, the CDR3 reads TGTGCCAGCAGCGTAGGGCAGGGTGGTGAAAAACTGTTTTTT. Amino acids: CASSVGQGGEKLFF.

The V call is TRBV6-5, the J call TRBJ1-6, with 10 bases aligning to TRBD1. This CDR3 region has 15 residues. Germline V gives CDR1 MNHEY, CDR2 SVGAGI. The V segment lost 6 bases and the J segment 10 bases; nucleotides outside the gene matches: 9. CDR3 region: CASRIDRGLLSPLHF. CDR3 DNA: TGTGCCAGCAGAATCGACAGGGGGCTCTTGTCACCCCTCCACTTT.

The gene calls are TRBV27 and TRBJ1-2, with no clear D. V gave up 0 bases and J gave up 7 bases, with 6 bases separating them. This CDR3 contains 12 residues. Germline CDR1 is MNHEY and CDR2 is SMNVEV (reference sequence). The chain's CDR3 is CASSLSGVGYTF. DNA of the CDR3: TGTGCCAGCAGTTTATCCGGGGTTGGCTACACCTTC.

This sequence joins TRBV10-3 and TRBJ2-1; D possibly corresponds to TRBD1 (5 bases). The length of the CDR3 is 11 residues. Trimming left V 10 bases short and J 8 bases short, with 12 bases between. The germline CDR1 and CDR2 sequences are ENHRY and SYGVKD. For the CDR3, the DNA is TGTGCCAGCCAACAGGAAGATGAGCAGTTCTTC. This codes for CASQQEDEQFF.

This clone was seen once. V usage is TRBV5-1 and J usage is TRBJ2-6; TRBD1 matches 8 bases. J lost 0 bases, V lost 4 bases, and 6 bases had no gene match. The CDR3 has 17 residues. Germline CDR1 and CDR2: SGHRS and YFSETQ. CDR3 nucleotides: TGCGCCAGCAGCATCGGACAGGGCCTCTCTGGGGCCAACGTCCTGACTTTC. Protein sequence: CASSIGQGLSGANVLTF.

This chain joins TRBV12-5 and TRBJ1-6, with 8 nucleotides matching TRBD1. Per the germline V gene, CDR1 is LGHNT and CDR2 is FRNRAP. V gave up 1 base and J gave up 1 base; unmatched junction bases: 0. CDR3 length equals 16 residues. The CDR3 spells CASGLGQGSYNSPLHF. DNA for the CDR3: TGTGCTAGTGGTTTGGGACAGGGGTCCTATAATTCACCCCTCCACTTT.